Listed below are T cell receptor beta chains from one sample, sequenced in a study of radiotherapy plus CTLA-4 blockade in lung cancer. Using immunoSEQ multiplex PCR, the repertoire was profiled, and TCRdb retains in-frame clones only, with some absent. There are over 80,000 clones in the sample; around 82% occur only once, and around 0.8% lies in the top ten. The starting material was peripheral blood, obtained from a patient treated with radiotherapy plus ipilimumab. These receptors came from a human donor with non-small cell lung cancer who had stable disease on radiotherapy plus ipilimumab. CDR3s include the opening cysteine and the closing phenylalanine or tryptophan. The D gene is left open where the match is weak. A row's size may be missing; if present it is once, few, many or a size class.

d_call | clone_size | j_call | v_call | cdr3_nt | cdr3_aa
. | . | TRBJ2-2 | TRBV10-2 | TGCGCCAGCAGTGATAAGGGTCCCGCGAACACCGGGGAGCTGTTTTTT | CASSDKGPANTGELFF
TRBD1 | . | TRBJ1-6 | TRBV9 | TGTGCCAGCAGCGTCCAGAAGGGCAGGGGGAATTCACCCCTCCACTTT | CASSVQKGRGNSPLHF
. | . | TRBJ2-7 | TRBV5-4 | TGTGCCAGCAGCTTGGGGGTGAGCTCCTACGAGCAGTACTTC | CASSLGVSSYEQYF
. | . | TRBJ2-3 | TRBV6-6 | TGTGCCAGCAGTTACTCGAGTGGAGATACGCAGTATTTT | CASSYSSGDTQYF
. | . | TRBJ2-3 | TRBV6-6 | TGTGCCAGCAGTTCATATTCAGGGAATAGGGCAGATACGCAGTATTTT | CASSSYSGNRADTQYF
TRBD1 | . | TRBJ2-7 | TRBV25-1 | TGTGCCAGCAGTGGACAGGGGTTTAGCGAGCAGTACTTC | CASSGQGFSEQYF
TRBD1 | . | TRBJ1-5 | TRBV4-2 | TGTGCCAGCAGCCATGGGACAGACAATCAGCCCCAGCATTTT | CASSHGTDNQPQHF
TRBD2 | . | TRBJ2-3 | TRBV5-1 | TGCGCCAGCCGGGCCCCCGGGCGGGGGGGACAAGATACGCAGTATTTT | CASRAPGRGGQDTQYF
. | once | TRBJ2-1 | TRBV9 | TGTGCCAGCAGGGAAATCGGGGCCGAATACAATGAGCAGTTCTTC | CASREIGAEYNEQFF
TRBD1 | . | TRBJ1-2 | TRBV29-1 | TGCAGCGTGGGAAGACAGGGGAATGGCTACACCTTC | CSVGRQGNGYTF
TRBD2 | . | TRBJ2-1 | TRBV9 | TGTGCCAGCAGCCCCTGGGCGGGAGTGGGGAATGAGCAGTTCTTC | CASSPWAGVGNEQFF
. | . | TRBJ2-5 | TRBV10-1 | TGCGCCAGCAGTGAGTCACCCCTCGGGGGGACCCAGTACTTC | CASSESPLGGTQYF
. | . | TRBJ2-7 | TRBV11-1 | TGTGCCAGCAGCTACCGCCAACAGGGCAAATACGAGCAGTACTTC | CASSYRQQGKYEQYF
. | . | TRBJ1-1 | TRBV28 | TGTGCCAGCAGTTTCACGCGGGGGAAGAACACTGAAGCTTTCTTT | CASSFTRGKNTEAFF
. | . | TRBJ1-2 | TRBV9 | TGTGCCAGCAGCGTAGGTATGACTGGCTATGGCTACACCTTC | CASSVGMTGYGYTF
TRBD1 | . | TRBJ1-5 | TRBV7-2 | TGTGCCAGCAGCACCGGGACAGGGCGTCAGCCCCAGCATTTT | CASSTGTGRQPQHF
TRBD1 | . | TRBJ2-4 | TRBV28 | TGTGCCAGCAGGGGGACAGGCCTAGCCAAAAACATTCAGTACTTC | CASRGTGLAKNIQYF
. | . | TRBJ2-7 | TRBV27 | TGTGCCAGCAGTCACTTTATCGGGGACGGAGACTACGAGCAGTACTTC | CASSHFIGDGDYEQYF
. | . | TRBJ1-1 | TRBV19 | TGTGCCAGTAGCCCCCCAGGGGCCTACACTGAAGCTTTCTTT | CASSPPGAYTEAFF
. | once | TRBJ1-6 | TRBV28 | TGTGCCAGCAGTTTACCCAGGGATGGTTCACCCCTCCACTTT | CASSLPRDGSPLHF
TRBD1 | few | TRBJ2-7 | TRBV6-4 | TGTGCCAAGCAACGGGACAGGGGGCAGGAGGAGTACTTC | CAKQRDRGQEEYF
. | . | TRBJ2-3 | TRBV28 | TGTGCCAGCAGCCTACTCACAGATACGCAGTATTTT | CASSLLTDTQYF
. | . | TRBJ2-3 | TRBV5-1 | TGCGCCAGCAGCTTGGGGGCCCCGACGACTAGCACAGATACGCAGTATTTT | CASSLGAPTTSTDTQYF
. | . | TRBJ2-2 | TRBV9 | TGTGCCAGCAGCGTAACCCTGGGGAGGACCGGGGAGCTGTTTTTT | CASSVTLGRTGELFF
. | . | TRBJ2-1 | TRBV5-8 | TGTGCCAGCAGCTCTGGGTACAATGAGCAGTTCTTC | CASSSGYNEQFF
TRBD1 | . | TRBJ2-7 | TRBV6-6 | TGTGCCAGCAAACCGGGACAGGGGGTATTCGTGGAGTACTTC | CASKPGQGVFVEYF
TRBD1 | . | TRBJ2-1 | TRBV6-5 | TGTGCCAGCAGGAACGACAGGGGGGGCTACAATGAGCAGTTCTTC | CASRNDRGGYNEQFF
. | . | TRBJ2-1 | TRBV9 | TGTGCCAGCAGCGTAGGCAGGGACTTGAATGAGCAGTTCTTC | CASSVGRDLNEQFF
. | . | TRBJ1-1 | TRBV2 | TGTGCCAGCAGTGAAGCTGGACGCCTGAACACTGAAGCTTTCTTT | CASSEAGRLNTEAFF
. | . | TRBJ2-1 | TRBV5-1 | TGCGCCAGCAGGCGACTAGGATCATACAATGAGCAGTTCTTC | CASRRLGSYNEQFF
TRBD1 | . | TRBJ1-2 | TRBV6-5 | TGTGCCAGCATGGACAGGGACCATGGCTACACCTTC | CASMDRDHGYTF
TRBD1 | . | TRBJ2-5 | TRBV18 | TGTGCCAGCTCACACAGCCCCGGGACAGGGGGACAGACCCAGTACTTC | CASSHSPGTGGQTQYF
. | . | TRBJ2-7 | TRBV9 | TGTGCCAGCAGCGTTTCGCAGGGGACGGGGGAGCAGTACTTC | CASSVSQGTGEQYF
. | . | TRBJ2-4 | TRBV12-2 | TGTGCAAGTCGCTTAGCGCTCCGACTAGCGGGGGCTCACCCTCGGGAATTAGCCAAAAACATTCAGTACTTC | CASRLALRLAGAHPRELAKNIQYF
TRBD2 | . | TRBJ2-7 | TRBV7-7 | TGTGCTAGCAGCCTTCAACCCTTTCCCCTAGCGGGGGAACAACCCTACGAGCAGTACTTC | CASSLQPFPLAGEQPYEQYF
TRBD2 | . | TRBJ2-5 | TRBV7-2 | TGTGCCAGCGGATCAGCGGGGGGGCTCGAGACCCAGTACTTC | CASGSAGGLETQYF